Sequencing of this T cell receptor (beta chain) was carried out in a study of blood T cell repertoires in COVID-19. Assay used: immunoSEQ multiplex PCR; TCRdb lists only in-frame clones, some missing. This table has around 310,000 clones, over 70% appearing once. The origin of this receptor is a man aged 30 to 45 who had recovered from COVID-19. Sequences were obtained from PBMCs or T cells enriched from blood (not recorded which).

CDR3 residues: CAISQPRTGGRETQYF. The CDR3 DNA follows: TGTGCCATATCCCAACCCCGGACAGGGGGCCGAGAGACCCAGTACTTC. The J gene is TRBJ2-5, the V gene TRBV2; 11 nucleotides match TRBD1. V gave up 10 bases and J gave up 4 bases; unmatched junction bases: 14. The CDR3 runs 16 residues. Germline V gives CDR1 SNHLY, CDR2 FYNNEI.